What follows are 28 T cell receptor beta chains derived from one specimen sequenced in a study of blood T cell repertoires in COVID-19. Clones were sequenced by immunoSEQ multiplex PCR, and TCRdb holds only the in-frame ones, with some missing. The sample consists of some 220,000 clones, about 79% of them appearing once. Sequenced input: peripheral blood. These receptor sequences come from a man in his fifties with active or convalescent COVID-19.

V gene TRBV6-1 combines with J gene TRBJ2-1, with D possibly being TRBD1 (5 bases). CDR3 size: 13 residues. Trimming cost V 3 bases and J 7 bases, with 10 bases left between them. The V gene's germline CDR1 is MNHNS and CDR2 SASEGT. CDR3 in DNA: TGTGCCAGCAGTGACAGGGCGGAAAATGAGCAGTTCTTC. The encoded protein is CASSDRAENEQFF.

V usage is TRBV10-3 and J usage is TRBJ1-5; D is possibly TRBD1 (6 bases). The germline V and J ends were trimmed by 2 bases and 5 bases, with 10 bases remaining between them. This CDR3 is built from 14 residues. The germline gives CDR1 ENHRY, CDR2 SYGVKD. CDR3 sequence reads: CAISENRADQPQHF. The DNA of the CDR3 is TGTGCCATCAGTGAGAACAGGGCCGATCAGCCCCAGCATTTT.

The chain recombines TRBV7-9 with TRBJ2-2; possible D gene TRBD1, 5 bases. The germline V gene has CDR1 SEHNR and CDR2 FQNEAQ (reference sequence). This CDR3 region has 13 residues. V lost 4 bases and J lost 3, with 6 bases in between. This chain's CDR3 is CASSSTDTGELFF. The CDR3 DNA follows: TGTGCCAGCAGCTCGACAGACACCGGGGAGCTGTTTTTT.

CDR3 nucleotide sequence: TGTGCCAGCAGCTTAGCCAGGGGTAATGAGCAGTTCTTC. Protein: CASSLARGNEQFF. This sequence joins TRBV7-9 and TRBJ2-1; tentative D call: TRBD1 (6 bases). The CDR3 runs to 13 residues. V lost 0 bases to trimming and J lost 7 bases, with 7 bases between them. Germline CDR1 reads SEHNR; CDR2 reads FQNEAQ (reference sequence).

This rearrangement joins TRBV19 to TRBJ1-5, with D perhaps TRBD1 (6 bases). The germline V gene has CDR1 LNHDA and CDR2 SQIVND (reference sequence). This CDR3 is built from 13 residues. V was pared by 7 bases and J by 4 bases, with 11 bases between. The CDR3 sequence is CASTWGTNQPQHF. The CDR3 coding sequence is TGTGCCAGTACGTGGGGGACAAATCAGCCCCAGCATTTT. Full variable domain (remainder filled in from reference TRBV19 and TRBJ1-5): DGGITQSPKYLFRKEGQNVTLSCEQNLNHDAMYWYRQDPGQGLRLIYYSQIVNDFQKGDIAEGYSVSREKKESFPLTVTSAQKNPTAFYLCASTWGTNQPQHFGDGTRLSIL.

The CDR3 reads CASSLFASVGEQFF. In DNA form, the CDR3 reads TGTGCCAGCAGCTTGTTCGCTAGCGTGGGTGAGCAGTTCTTC. The chain employs TRBV11-2 and TRBJ2-1, with TRBD2 as a possible D gene (6 bases). The CDR3 is 14 residues long. CDR1 and CDR2 from the germline V gene are SGHAT and FQNNGV. V lost 3 bases, J lost 9 bases, and 15 bases lay in between.

The chain carries TRBV6-5 and TRBJ1-2, with 7 bases that match TRBD1. CDR1 and CDR2 (germline): MNHEY, SVGAGI. After removal of 6 bases from V and 4 bases from J, the junction contained 11 bases not matched to a gene. The CDR3 has 15 amino acids. In DNA, the CDR3 is TGTGCCAGCAGATTCGGTTCGACAGGGACCTATGGCTACACCTTC. It specifies CASRFGSTGTYGYTF.

This chain connects TRBV18 to TRBJ1-5; D unresolved. Germline CDR1 is KGHSH and CDR2 is LQKENI. V lost 6 bases and J 0 bases, leaving 12 bases between the germline ends. The CDR3 is 15 residues long. The CDR3 loop reads CASSRRRYSNQPQHF. The CDR3 DNA reads as TGTGCCAGCTCCCGGAGACGGTATAGCAATCAGCCCCAGCATTTT.

The chain joins TRBV5-1 to TRBJ2-5; 8 bases are a match to TRBD1. Germline V CDR1 and CDR2: SGHRS, YFSETQ. Trimming cost V 5 bases and J 5 bases; bases outside gene matches: 8. The CDR3 loop spans 14 amino acids. CDR3: CASSRQGNRETQYF. The DNA for the CDR3 is TGCGCCAGCAGTAGACAGGGGAATCGGGAGACCCAGTACTTC.

This chain links TRBV7-3 with TRBJ1-6; weak D call: TRBD1 (5 bases). The germline gives CDR1 SGHTA, CDR2 FQGTGA. CDR3 size: 14 residues. V shed 2 bases and J shed 8 bases, with 10 bases lying between them. The DNA of the CDR3 is TGTGCCAGCAGCTTAGGGGGGTATCATTCACCCCTCCACTTT. Translation gives CASSLGGYHSPLHF.

This clone was detected a few times. The genes are TRBV5-1 and TRBJ2-3; TRBD2 matches at 9 bases. The V gene's germline CDR1 is SGHRS and CDR2 YFSETQ. CDR3 length equals 16 residues. The junction had 6 bases not matched to a gene; V was cut back by 4 bases and J by 0 bases. The CDR3 protein is CASSVRAGGSTDTQYF. CDR3 nucleotides: TGCGCCAGCAGCGTACGAGCGGGGGGTAGCACAGATACGCAGTATTTT.

The chain links TRBV2 to TRBJ2-3; 14 positions match TRBD2. J lost 10 bases, V lost 4 bases, and 4 bases had no gene match. CDR3 length equals 14 residues. Germline CDR1 SNHLY, CDR2 FYNNEI. CDR3 nucleotides: TGTGCCAGCAGTGTGACTAGCGGGGGGGCGGCGCAGTATTTT. Translated, it gives CASSVTSGGAAQYF.

The V call is TRBV11-2, the J call TRBJ2-5, with D perhaps matching TRBD2 (6 bases). V was trimmed by 3 bases and J by 2 bases, leaving 16 bases between them. The CDR3 runs to 16 residues. Germline V CDR1 and CDR2: SGHAT, FQNNGV. This chain's CDR3 is CASSFAPDYAQETQYF. The CDR3 coding sequence is TGTGCCAGCAGCTTCGCCCCGGACTACGCACAAGAGACCCAGTACTTC.

The rearrangement uses TRBV28 and TRBJ1-4; 9 bases align to TRBD1. The CDR3 spans 14 residues. J lost 7 bases, V lost 6 bases, and 6 bases had no gene match. CDR1 and CDR2 from the germline V gene are MDHEN and SYDVKM. The DNA for the CDR3 is TGTGCCAGCAGCTCCGGGACAGGGTCTGAAAAACTGTTTTTT. Translating it yields CASSSGTGSEKLFF.

This clone has more than one count but fewer than ten. This rearrangement joins TRBV7-3 to TRBJ1-2, with TRBD1 matching over 7 bases. The CDR3 consists of 16 residues. Losses at the gene ends were 7 bases for V and 5 bases for J; bases not matched to a gene: 16. Germline values: CDR1 SGHTA, CDR2 FQGTGA. CDR3 coding DNA: TGTGCCAGCACCAAACCCGCAGGGGGTTTAGAGTATGGCTACACCTTC. It encodes CASTKPAGGLEYGYTF.

V and J are TRBV3-1 (or the pseudogene TRBV3-2) and TRBJ1-5, with D perhaps matching TRBD1 (5 bases). V dropped 2 bases and J dropped 1 base, with 21 bases sitting between them. Germline values: CDR1 LGHDT, CDR2 YNNKEL (reference sequence). This CDR3 has 19 residues. Here the CDR3 DNA reads TGTGCCAGCAGCCAACCGGTCGCCCCACGCCGGGGGAGCAATCAGCCCCAGCATTTT. It yields the protein CASSQPVAPRRGSNQPQHF.

This clone has only a few counts. The V and J genes are TRBV10-2 and TRBJ1-1, with TRBD1 matching over 8 bases. The J segment lost 3 bases and the V segment lost 1 base, leaving 4 bases of the junction unmatched. The CDR3 has 15 amino acids. CDR1 is WSHSY, CDR2 SAAADI, per germline. Here the CDR3 reads CASSEYRGSDTEAFF. CDR3 nucleotide sequence: TGCGCCAGCAGTGAGTACAGGGGGTCGGACACTGAAGCTTTCTTT.

The chain joins TRBV4-3 to TRBJ1-1, with 8 bases identical to TRBD1. Germline CDR1 reads LGHNA; CDR2 reads YSLEER. After removal of 7 bases from V and 6 bases from J, the junction contained 7 bases not matched to a gene. CDR3 length: 13 amino acids. The CDR3 loop reads CASNDDRGAEAFF. In DNA, the CDR3 is TGCGCCAGCAACGATGACAGGGGCGCTGAAGCTTTCTTT.

The rearrangement links TRBV6-6 to TRBJ1-5; 10 bases agree with TRBD1. CDR3 length: 15 residues. Germline V CDR1 and CDR2: MNHNY, SVGAGI (reference sequence). The trim removed 2 bases at V and 6 bases at J, leaving 4 bases unmatched. The CDR3 sequence is CASSYGTGEFQPQHF. CDR3 nucleotides: TGTGCCAGCAGTTACGGGACAGGGGAGTTTCAGCCCCAGCATTTT.

The chain couples TRBV5-6 to TRBJ2-2, with TRBD2 matching 16 bases. CDR1 is SGHDT, CDR2 YYEEEE, per germline. Trimming took 4 bases from V and 4 from J; bases not matched to a gene: 7. The CDR3 is made up of 18 amino acids. Here the CDR3 reads CASSLGTSGRAVTGELFF. In DNA, the CDR3 is TGTGCCAGCAGCCTAGGGACTAGCGGGAGGGCCGTCACCGGGGAGCTGTTTTTT. Drawing the rest from reference TRBV5-6 and TRBJ2-2, the complete variable domain is DAGVTQSPTHLIKTRGQQVTLRCSPKSGHDTVSWYQQALGQGPQFIFQYYEEEERQRGNFPDRFSGHQFPNYSSELNVNALLLGDSALYLCASSLGTSGRAVTGELFFGEGSRLTVL.

The chain carries TRBV16 and TRBJ2-7; D is unresolved. The V gene's germline CDR1 is KGHSY and CDR2 FQNENV. This CDR3 is built from 15 residues. Trimming cost V 5 bases and J 3 bases, with 17 bases left between them. The CDR3 region is CASSGGPLPLYEQYF. DNA for the CDR3: TGTGCCAGCAGCGGCGGCCCCCTCCCCCTCTACGAGCAGTACTTC.

V usage is TRBV6-2 or TRBV6-3 and J usage is TRBJ1-5; the match to TRBD1 covers 8 bases. The germline V gene has CDR1 MNHEY and CDR2 SVGEGT. The CDR3 contains 16 residues. The V and J ends lost 6 bases and 6 bases, in that order; junction bases with no gene match: 13. CDR3 loop: CASSFGQGRGGQPQHF. The CDR3 region has the DNA TGTGCCAGCAGCTTCGGACAGGGAAGAGGAGGTCAGCCCCAGCATTTT.

This clone showed up just once. The chain links TRBV5-4 to TRBJ1-2; 9 positions match TRBD1. Germline V CDR1 and CDR2: SGHNT, YYREEE (reference sequence). V gave up 4 bases and J gave up 6 bases; unmatched junction bases: 10. This CDR3 spans 15 amino acids. This CDR3 is CASSEQGQGGDGYTF. For the CDR3, the DNA is TGTGCCAGCAGCGAACAGGGACAGGGAGGCGATGGCTACACCTTC.

The CDR3: CASSQVLGGGEQYF. The CDR3 nucleotides read TGCGCCAGCAGCCAAGTACTCGGGGGGGGCGAGCAGTACTTC. The chain couples TRBV4-1 to TRBJ2-7; 8 positions match TRBD2. Germline V gene data show CDR1 as MGHRA and CDR2 as YSYEKL. This CDR3 comprises 14 residues. With 1 base clipped from V and 6 bases from J, the junction kept 5 bases outside the gene matches.

The gene calls are TRBV18 and TRBJ2-3; D is perhaps TRBD2 (6 bases). This CDR3 is 14 amino acids long. Germline V gene sequence: CDR1 KGHSH, CDR2 LQKENI. Trimming shortened V by 3 bases and J by 5 bases, and 12 bases separated the two germline ends. In DNA form, the CDR3 reads TGTGCCAGCTCACCCTCCGGGGAGGAAGATACGCAGTATTTT. Protein product: CASSPSGEEDTQYF.

The CDR3 loop is CASSVRAADTGELFF. The CDR3 region has the DNA TGTGCCAGCAGTGTCAGGGCGGCCGACACCGGGGAGCTGTTTTTT. V gene TRBV2 combines with J gene TRBJ2-2, with a tentative D call TRBD1 (5 bases). There are 15 residues in the CDR3. The germline CDR1 and CDR2 sequences are SNHLY and FYNNEI. The germline V and J ends were trimmed by 4 bases and 3 bases, with 12 bases remaining between them.

The CDR3: CASSPWWDKATNEKLFF. The DNA of the CDR3 is TGTGCCAGCAGCCCTTGGTGGGACAAAGCAACTAATGAAAAACTGTTTTTT. The chain recombines TRBV5-6 with TRBJ1-4; D is perhaps TRBD1 (6 bases). V was trimmed by 4 bases and J by 0 bases, leaving 16 bases between them. The CDR3 runs 17 residues. CDR1 SGHDT and CDR2 YYEEEE come from the germline V gene.

The rearrangement links TRBV4-1 to TRBJ2-1; 9 bases are shared with TRBD2. The CDR3 length is 18 residues. The germline CDR1 and CDR2 sequences are MGHRA and YSYEKL. Trimming cost V 4 bases and J 10 bases; bases outside gene matches: 20. The CDR3 DNA reads as TGCGCCAGCAGCCCCGGCCGGTCTGCGGGAGGGGGCACAGCGGAGCAGTTCTTC. This translates into CASSPGRSAGGGTAEQFF.